One and the same sample provided the 7 T cell receptor beta chains below, sequenced in a study of OX40 agonist ivuxolimab in advanced cancers. Libraries were prepared by immunoSEQ multiplex PCR; TCRdb keeps only in-frame clonotypes and omits some of them. This sample yields some 55,000 clones, of which about nine tenths are seen a single time; roughly 12% belongs to the top ten. Material: CD4+ or CD8+ T cells sorted from blood, obtained in a trial of the OX40 agonist ivuxolimab. These receptors all come from an adult with an advanced solid tumor such as melanoma, head and neck, liver or kidney cancer.

The V call is TRBV5-4, the J call TRBJ1-1, with D hard to call. Per germline, CDR1 SGHNT and CDR2 YYREEE (reference sequence). Trimming cost V 4 bases and J 1 base, with 11 bases left between them. The CDR3 covers 14 residues. This CDR3 reads CASSPKDGNTEAFF. The CDR3 DNA follows: TGTGCCAGCAGCCCGAAGGACGGGAACACTGAAGCTTTCTTT.

This chain links TRBV7-9 with TRBJ1-1; no clear D gene. CDR1 and CDR2 from the germline V gene are SEHNR and FQNEAQ (reference sequence). Trimming stripped 1 base from V and 5 bases from J, with 14 bases between. The CDR3 loop spans 15 amino acids. CDR3 region: CASSLGGGSGTEAFF. CDR3 in DNA: TGTGCCAGCAGCTTAGGGGGAGGATCGGGGACTGAAGCTTTCTTT.

This clone has more than one count but fewer than ten. The chain has TRBV29-1 and TRBJ1-2; 8 bases are shared with TRBD1. V shed 0 bases and J 4 bases; nucleotides not matched to a gene: 7. CDR1 is SQVTM and CDR2 is ANQGSEA in the germline V gene. The CDR3 runs to 15 residues. CDR3 sequence: CSVEDRETGAYGYTF. In DNA, the CDR3 is TGCAGCGTTGAAGACAGGGAGACAGGGGCCTATGGCTACACCTTC.

The DNA of the CDR3 is TGTGCCAGCAGCTCGTCGACTGGGGTGAGGGAGCAGTACTTC. Its protein is CASSSSTGVREQYF. V gene TRBV13 combines with J gene TRBJ2-7, with D hard to call. The CDR3 is 14 residues long. Germline V lookup: CDR1 PRHDT, CDR2 FYEKMQ (reference sequence). V lost 4 bases, J lost 7 bases, and 17 bases lay in between.

This chain connects TRBV11-2 to TRBJ2-7; a weak D match, TRBD2 (5 bases). CDR3 size: 15 residues. Germline-derived CDR1 and CDR2 are SGHAT and FQNNGV. The V and J ends lost 1 base and 4 bases respectively, with 14 bases between them. For the CDR3, the DNA is TGTGCCAGCAGCTTAGTGGCGAGGGTGGGATACGAGCAGTACTTC. This sequence encodes CASSLVARVGYEQYF.

The rearrangement joins TRBV9 to TRBJ2-1; possible D gene TRBD2, 5 bases. Germline V gene lookup returns CDR1 SGDLS and CDR2 YYNGEE. The V end was cut by 2 bases, the J end by 5 bases, with 8 bases between. This CDR3 is built from 13 residues. CDR3 sequence: CASSVSAHNEQFF. DNA of the CDR3: TGTGCCAGCAGCGTTAGCGCCCACAATGAGCAGTTCTTC.

The V call is TRBV19, the J call TRBJ2-5; D may be TRBD2 (5 bases). Germline CDR1 is LNHDA and CDR2 is SQIVND (reference sequence). The CDR3 totals 13 residues. Deletions cut 5 bases from V and 3 bases from J, with 10 bases between. The CDR3, as DNA: TGTGCCAGTAGTGGCACGAGGGAAGAGACCCAGTACTTC. It specifies CASSGTREETQYF.